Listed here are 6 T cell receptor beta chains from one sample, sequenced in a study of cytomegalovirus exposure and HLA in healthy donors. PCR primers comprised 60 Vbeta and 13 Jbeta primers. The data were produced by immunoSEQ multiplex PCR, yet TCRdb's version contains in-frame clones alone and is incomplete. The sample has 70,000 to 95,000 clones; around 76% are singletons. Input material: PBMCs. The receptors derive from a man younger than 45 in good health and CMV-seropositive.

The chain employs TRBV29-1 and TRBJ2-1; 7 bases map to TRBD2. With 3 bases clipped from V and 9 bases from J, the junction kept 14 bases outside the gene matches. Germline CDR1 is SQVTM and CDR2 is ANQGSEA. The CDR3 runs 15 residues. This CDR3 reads CSVDGVARESGEQFF. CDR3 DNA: TGCAGCGTTGACGGGGTTGCGCGGGAGTCGGGTGAGCAGTTCTTC.

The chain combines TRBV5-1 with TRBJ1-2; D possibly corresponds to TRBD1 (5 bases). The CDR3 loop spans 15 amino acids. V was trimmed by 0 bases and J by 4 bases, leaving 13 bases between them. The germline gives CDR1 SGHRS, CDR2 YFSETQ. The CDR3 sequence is CASSLALAGLYGYTF. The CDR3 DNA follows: TGCGCCAGCAGCTTGGCCTTGGCAGGGCTCTATGGCTACACCTTC.

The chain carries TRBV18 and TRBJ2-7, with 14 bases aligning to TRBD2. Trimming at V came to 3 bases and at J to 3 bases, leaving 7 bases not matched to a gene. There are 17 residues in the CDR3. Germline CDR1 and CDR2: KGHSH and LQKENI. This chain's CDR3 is CASSPRTSGGSNYEQYF. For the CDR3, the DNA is TGTGCCAGCTCACCTAGGACTAGCGGGGGGTCTAACTACGAGCAGTACTTC.

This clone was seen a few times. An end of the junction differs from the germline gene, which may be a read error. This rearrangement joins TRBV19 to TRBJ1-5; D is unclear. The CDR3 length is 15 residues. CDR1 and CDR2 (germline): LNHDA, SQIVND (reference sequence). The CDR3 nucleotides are TGTGCTAGTAGGGTAGTCGGACTTAGCAATCAGCCCCAGCATTTT. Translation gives CASRVVGLSNQPQHF.

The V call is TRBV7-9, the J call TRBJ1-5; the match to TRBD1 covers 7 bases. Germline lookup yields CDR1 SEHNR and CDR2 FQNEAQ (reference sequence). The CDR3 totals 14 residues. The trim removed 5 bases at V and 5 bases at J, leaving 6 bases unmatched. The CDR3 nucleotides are TGTGCCAGCAGCCCCGACAGGGCCCATCAGCCCCAGCATTTT. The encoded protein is CASSPDRAHQPQHF.

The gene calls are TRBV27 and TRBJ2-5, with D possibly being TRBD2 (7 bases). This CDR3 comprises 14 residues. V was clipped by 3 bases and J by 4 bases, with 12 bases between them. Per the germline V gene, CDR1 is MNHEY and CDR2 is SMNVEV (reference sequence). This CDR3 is CASSFRGAVETQYF. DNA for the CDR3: TGTGCCAGCAGTTTCCGGGGGGCGGTAGAGACCCAGTACTTC.